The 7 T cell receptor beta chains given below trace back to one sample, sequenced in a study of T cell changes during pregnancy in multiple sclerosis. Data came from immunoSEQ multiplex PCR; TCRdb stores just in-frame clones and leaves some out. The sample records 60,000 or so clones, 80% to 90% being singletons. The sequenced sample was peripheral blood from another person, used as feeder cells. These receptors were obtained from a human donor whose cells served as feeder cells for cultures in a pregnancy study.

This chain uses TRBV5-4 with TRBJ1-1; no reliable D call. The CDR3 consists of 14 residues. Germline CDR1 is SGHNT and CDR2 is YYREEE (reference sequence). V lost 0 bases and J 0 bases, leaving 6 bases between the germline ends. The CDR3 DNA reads TGTGCCAGCAGCTTGGGTGGGCTGAACACTGAAGCTTTCTTT. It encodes CASSLGGLNTEAFF.

In DNA, the CDR3 is TGCGCCAGCAGCTTGGGGAGAGACACTGAAGCTTTCTTT. Its translation: CASSLGRDTEAFF. The chain recombines TRBV5-1 with TRBJ1-1, with no clear D. Germline lookup yields CDR1 SGHRS and CDR2 YFSETQ. Trimming shortened V by 0 bases and J by 3 bases, and 6 bases separated the two germline ends. This CDR3 region has 13 residues. Based on the CDR3 plus reference TRBV5-1 and TRBJ1-1, the full variable domain is KAGVTQTPRYLIKTRGQQVTLSCSPISGHRSVSWYQQTPGQGLQFLFEYFSETQRNKGNFPGRFSGRQFSNSRSEMNVSTLELGDSALYLCASSLGRDTEAFFGQGTRLTVV.

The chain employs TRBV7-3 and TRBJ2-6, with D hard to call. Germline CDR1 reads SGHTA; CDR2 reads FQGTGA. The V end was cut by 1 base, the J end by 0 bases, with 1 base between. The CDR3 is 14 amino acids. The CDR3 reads CASSLSSGANVLTF. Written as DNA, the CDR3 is TGTGCCAGCAGCTTAAGCTCTGGGGCCAACGTCCTGACTTTC.

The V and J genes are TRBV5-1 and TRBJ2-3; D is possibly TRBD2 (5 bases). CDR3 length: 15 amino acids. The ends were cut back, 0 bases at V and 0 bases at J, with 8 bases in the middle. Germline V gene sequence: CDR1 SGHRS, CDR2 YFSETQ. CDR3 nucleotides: TGCGCCAGCAGCTTGGCCCCGGGAAGCACAGATACGCAGTATTTT. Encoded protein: CASSLAPGSTDTQYF.

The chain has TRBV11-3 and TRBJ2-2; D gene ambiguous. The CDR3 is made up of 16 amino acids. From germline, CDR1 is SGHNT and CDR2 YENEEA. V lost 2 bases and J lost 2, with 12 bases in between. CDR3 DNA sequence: TGTGCCAGCAGCTTAAGAGGAACAGACAACACCGGGGAGCTGTTTTTT. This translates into CASSLRGTDNTGELFF.

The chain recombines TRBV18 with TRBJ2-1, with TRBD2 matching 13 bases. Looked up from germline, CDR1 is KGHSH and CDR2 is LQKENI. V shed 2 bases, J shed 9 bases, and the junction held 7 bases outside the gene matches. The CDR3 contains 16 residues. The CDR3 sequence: CASSPVRLAGGSEQFF. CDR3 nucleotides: TGTGCCAGCTCACCAGTCAGACTAGCGGGGGGATCTGAGCAGTTCTTC.

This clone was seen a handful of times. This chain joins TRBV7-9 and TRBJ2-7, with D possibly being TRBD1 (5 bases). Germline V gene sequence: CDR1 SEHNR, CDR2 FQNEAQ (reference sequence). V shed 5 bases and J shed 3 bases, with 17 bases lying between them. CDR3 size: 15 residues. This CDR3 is CASSPTGTAIYEQYF. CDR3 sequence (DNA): TGTGCCAGCAGCCCCACAGGTACGGCTATCTACGAGCAGTACTTC.